A single sample gave rise to the 27 T cell receptor beta chains below, sequenced in a study of CD8+ T cells in alopecia areata. Noted treatment: oral pan-JAK inhibitor, 5-10 mg twice daily. In each case, RNA was isolated and then reverse transcribed into cDNA as the sequencing template. Assay used: immunoSEQ multiplex PCR; TCRdb lists only in-frame clones, some missing. Of a few hundred thousand clones listed, 45% to 70% are singletons. This specimen was CD4+ T cells sorted from blood, taken around week 54, from a patient treated with tofacitinib. The receptor set was obtained from a human donor with alopecia areata.

The CDR3 bases are TGTGCCGGGGGCACAGATACGCAGTATTTT. Its protein is CAGGTDTQYF. J is TRBJ2-3 and V is TRBV30; D unclear. The CDR3 consists of 10 residues. Germline CDR1 reads GTSNPN; CDR2 reads SVGIG (reference sequence). Trimming left V 8 bases short and J 1 base short, with 4 bases between.

This clone was counted a few times. The DNA of the CDR3 is TGTGCCAGCAGCTCAGACAGGGCAAGCGAGCAGTACTTC. It is translated as CASSSDRASEQYF. The chain employs TRBV6-5 and TRBJ2-7, with 7 bases lining up with TRBD1. This CDR3 is built from 13 residues. Germline lookup yields CDR1 MNHEY and CDR2 SVGAGI. V lost 6 bases to trimming and J lost 6 bases; unmatched junction nucleotides: 8.

In this sample, this clone turned up once. The chain joins TRBV25-1 to TRBJ2-1, with TRBD2 identical over 11 bases. CDR3 length: 14 residues. V lost 10 bases to trimming and J lost 9 bases; unmatched junction nucleotides: 11. Germline V CDR1 and CDR2: MGHDK, SYGVNS. CDR3 protein: CATRGSGGAGEQFF. The CDR3 bases are TGTGCCACCCGGGGTAGCGGGGGGGCCGGTGAGCAGTTCTTC.

This clone has only a few counts. This sequence joins TRBV18 and TRBJ2-1; D is uncertain. Trimming left V 6 bases short and J 0 bases short, with 15 bases between. The germline V gene has CDR1 KGHSH and CDR2 LQKENI. The length of the CDR3 is 16 residues. Written as DNA, the CDR3 is TGTGCCAGCTCCCTCGCTGCCGCGTCCTCCTACAATGAGCAGTTCTTC. Amino acid sequence: CASSLAAASSYNEQFF.

This chain joins TRBV5-1 and TRBJ2-5; a possible D gene is TRBD2 (5 bases). V dropped 0 bases and J dropped 3 bases, with 9 bases sitting between them. CDR1 and CDR2 (germline): SGHRS, YFSETQ. The CDR3 spans 14 residues. The CDR3 sequence: CASSLAEREETQYF. The CDR3 nucleotides read TGCGCCAGCAGCTTGGCTGAGAGGGAAGAGACCCAGTACTTC.

This rearrangement joins TRBV5-1 to TRBJ2-2; D not resolved. This CDR3 is built from 14 residues. The V and J ends lost 0 bases and 3 bases respectively, with 6 bases between them. Germline CDR1 SGHRS, CDR2 YFSETQ. The CDR3 is CASSLAQDTGELFF. CDR3 nucleotides: TGCGCCAGCAGCTTGGCGCAAGACACCGGGGAGCTGTTTTTT.

This clone was seen once. The chain combines TRBV27 with TRBJ1-4; 11 bases line up with TRBD1. CDR1 and CDR2 from the germline V gene are MNHEY and SMNVEV (reference sequence). Trimming at V came to 6 bases and at J to 13 bases, leaving 13 bases not matched to a gene. This CDR3 is built from 15 residues. The chain's CDR3 is CASRQLLGQGGLLFF. The CDR3 region has the DNA TGTGCCAGCAGACAATTACTGGGACAGGGGGGATTACTGTTTTTT.

The table lists this clone with a few counts. The V call is TRBV5-1, the J call TRBJ1-4; D ambiguous. Trimming left V 7 bases short and J 0 bases short, with 10 bases between. Germline CDR1 is SGHRS and CDR2 is YFSETQ. There are 14 residues in the CDR3. In nucleotides, the CDR3 is TGCGCCAGCGGATCAGGAACAACTAATGAAAAACTGTTTTTT. It is translated as CASGSGTTNEKLFF.

There are a few counts of this clone. V usage is TRBV4-3 and J usage is TRBJ1-4; D remains unclear. CDR1 and CDR2 from the germline V gene are LGHNA and YSLEER. V was clipped by 0 bases and J by 11 bases, with 10 bases between them. The length of the CDR3 is 13 residues. Here the CDR3 reads CASSQDRLGKLFF. The CDR3 DNA reads as TGCGCCAGCAGCCAAGATAGGTTGGGGAAACTGTTTTTT.

CDR3 nucleotides: TGCGCCAGCAGCGACCAGGGGGTGGACACTGAAGCTTTCTTT. Residues: CASSDQGVDTEAFF. This chain connects TRBV5-1 to TRBJ1-1; 7 positions agree with TRBD1. CDR3 size: 14 residues. The germline gives CDR1 SGHRS, CDR2 YFSETQ. V shed 4 bases, J shed 3 bases, and the junction held 6 bases outside the gene matches.

This chain uses TRBV5-1 with TRBJ2-6; 7 bases match TRBD1. Germline values: CDR1 SGHRS, CDR2 YFSETQ. After removal of 3 bases from V and 3 bases from J, the junction contained 9 bases not matched to a gene. This CDR3 region has 17 residues. CDR3 nucleotide sequence: TGCGCCAGCAGCTCCGTGACAGGGCGAGGTGGGGCCAACGTCCTGACTTTC. Protein product: CASSSVTGRGGANVLTF.

CDR3 loop: CASRTSVNEQFF. In DNA form, the CDR3 reads TGTGCCTCCAGGACTAGCGTAAATGAGCAGTTCTTC. This chain links TRBV10-3 with TRBJ2-1; 9 positions agree with TRBD2. V was clipped by 11 bases and J by 7 bases; unmatched bases: 6. From germline, CDR1 is ENHRY and CDR2 SYGVKD. This CDR3 has 12 amino acids.

There are a few counts of this clone. The chain uses TRBV11-1 and TRBJ1-2; tentatively, D is TRBD1 (5 bases). Trimming shortened V by 5 bases and J by 2 bases, and 9 bases separated the two germline ends. Germline loops: CDR1 SGHAT, CDR2 FQDESV (reference sequence). The CDR3 runs 13 residues. DNA of the CDR3: TGTGCCAGCAGCCCCCGACAGAACTATGGCTACACCTTC. This translates into CASSPRQNYGYTF.

The chain combines TRBV4-1 with TRBJ1-4; no firm D call. The CDR3 has 15 amino acids. V shed 3 bases and J shed 6 bases, with 14 bases lying between them. Germline CDR1 reads MGHRA; CDR2 reads YSYEKL. The CDR3 sequence is CASSQFGVKDEKLFF. CDR3 sequence (DNA): TGCGCCAGCAGCCAGTTCGGGGTGAAGGATGAAAAACTGTTTTTT.

This clone has a handful of counts. This chain links TRBV7-9 with TRBJ1-6; no clear D gene. The ends were cut back, 2 bases at V and 10 bases at J, with 12 bases in the middle. CDR3 length: 14 residues. Germline CDR1 reads SEHNR; CDR2 reads FQNEAQ (reference sequence). The CDR3 region is CASSLLGVGSPLHF. The CDR3 DNA reads TGTGCCAGCAGCTTACTCGGGGTTGGATCACCCCTCCACTTT.

J is TRBJ1-3 and V is TRBV19, with D maybe TRBD1 (5 bases). Germline CDR1 LNHDA, CDR2 SQIVND (reference sequence). Trimming stripped 4 bases from V and 2 bases from J, with 9 bases between. The CDR3 extends over 14 amino acids. CDR3 DNA sequence: TGTGCCAGTAGTAGGGGGGGACCTGGAAACACCATATATTTT. Its protein is CASSRGGPGNTIYF.

V is TRBV11-2 and J is TRBJ1-1; no clear D. Germline V CDR1 and CDR2: SGHAT, FQNNGV. The CDR3 is 12 residues long. Trimming left V 1 base short and J 6 bases short, with 6 bases between. CDR3 bases: TGTGCCAGCAGCTTAGGGGGTCCTGAAGCTTTCTTT. It specifies CASSLGGPEAFF.

This clone was observed a handful of times. The chain links TRBV5-4 to TRBJ1-2; the D gene is possibly TRBD1 (6 bases). The CDR3 covers 13 residues. V lost 5 bases and J lost 2, with 10 bases in between. Germline lookup yields CDR1 SGHNT and CDR2 YYREEE (reference sequence). The CDR3 loop reads CASSAQGNYGYTF. For the CDR3, the DNA is TGTGCCAGCAGTGCCCAGGGGAACTATGGCTACACCTTC.

In DNA form, the CDR3 reads TGCAGCGTAGGCCCCCAAGGGGAGACCCAGTACTTC. Its protein product is CSVGPQGETQYF. The J gene is TRBJ2-5, the V gene TRBV29-1, with D hard to call. This CDR3 has 12 residues. The ends were cut back, 6 bases at V and 5 bases at J, with 13 bases in the middle. Germline V gene data show CDR1 as SQVTM and CDR2 as ANQGSEA.

The chain uses TRBV30 and TRBJ1-2; 10 positions agree with TRBD1. The CDR3 extends over 16 amino acids. V dropped 0 bases and J dropped 5; count of bases not matched to a gene: 9. Germline lookup yields CDR1 GTSNPN and CDR2 SVGIG (reference sequence). The CDR3 nucleotides are TGTGCCTGGAGTGTACCTGCGCGGACAGGGGGATATGGCTACACCTTC. This codes for CAWSVPARTGGYGYTF.

The chain carries TRBV4-3 and TRBJ2-2; D might be TRBD1 (6 bases). Between the trimmed V and J ends, which lost 0 bases and 0 bases, there was a span of 17 bases. There are 19 residues in the CDR3. From germline, CDR1 is LGHNA and CDR2 YSLEER. The CDR3 loop reads CASSQEARTEPANTGELFF. CDR3 bases: TGCGCCAGCAGCCAAGAAGCCCGGACAGAACCGGCGAACACCGGGGAGCTGTTTTTT.

V is TRBV9 and J is TRBJ1-2; the D is unclear. There are 12 residues in the CDR3. CDR1 and CDR2 from the germline V gene are SGDLS and YYNGEE. Trimming left V 4 bases short and J 4 bases short, with 8 bases between. CDR3 protein: CASSQMGYGYTF. CDR3 coding DNA: TGTGCCAGCAGCCAGATGGGCTATGGCTACACCTTC.

This clone was seen a handful of times. The V gene is TRBV29-1, the J gene TRBJ2-5, with 7 bases fitting TRBD2. Germline V gene lookup returns CDR1 SQVTM and CDR2 ANQGSEA. The CDR3 is 12 amino acids. The junction had 4 bases not matched to a gene; V was cut back by 8 bases and J by 1 base. In nucleotides, the CDR3 is TGCAGCACCACGGGGGGCCAAGAGACCCAGTACTTC. Its protein product is CSTTGGQETQYF.

This clone was counted once. The rearrangement joins TRBV30 to TRBJ2-2; D remains unclear. Germline lookup yields CDR1 GTSNPN and CDR2 SVGIG (reference sequence). Trimming removed 5 bases at V and 6 bases at J, with 7 bases between. The CDR3 sequence is 11 residues long. CDR3: CAWGWAGELFF. For the CDR3, the DNA is TGTGCCTGGGGATGGGCCGGGGAGCTGTTTTTT. Combining the CDR3 with reference TRBV30 and TRBJ2-2 gives the whole variable domain SQTIHQWPATLVQPVGSPLSLECTVEGTSNPNLYWYRQAAGRGLQLLFYSVGIGQISSEVPQNLSASRPQDRQFILSSKKLLLSDSGFYLCAWGWAGELFFGEGSRLTVL.

Only a few counts were recorded for this clone. The gene calls are TRBV2 and TRBJ2-6; TRBD1 agrees at 9 bases. Germline CDR1 SNHLY, CDR2 FYNNEI. The CDR3 runs to 15 residues. With V trimmed by 6 bases and J by 8 bases, 8 bases remained unmatched. In DNA, the CDR3 is TGTGCCAGCAGCTATAGGACAGGGGAACCCAACGTCCTGACTTTC. Its translation is CASSYRTGEPNVLTF.

The genes are TRBV7-9 and TRBJ1-1, with 8 nucleotides matching TRBD1. The CDR3 runs to 12 residues. The V gene end was trimmed by 5 bases and the J gene end by 9 bases; junction bases not matched to a gene: 5. Germline values: CDR1 SEHNR, CDR2 FQNEAQ (reference sequence). CDR3 in DNA: TGTGCCAGCAGCCCTAGACAGGGGCAAGCTTTCTTT. Residues: CASSPRQGQAFF.

The chain is built from TRBV29-1 and TRBJ2-1; no reliable D call. The V end was cut by 8 bases, the J end by 1 base, with 12 bases between. Germline V gives CDR1 SQVTM, CDR2 ANQGSEA. CDR3 length: 13 residues. The DNA of the CDR3 is TGCAGCTCCGAGGATGAGTCCTACAATGAGCAGTTCTTC. The encoded protein is CSSEDESYNEQFF.